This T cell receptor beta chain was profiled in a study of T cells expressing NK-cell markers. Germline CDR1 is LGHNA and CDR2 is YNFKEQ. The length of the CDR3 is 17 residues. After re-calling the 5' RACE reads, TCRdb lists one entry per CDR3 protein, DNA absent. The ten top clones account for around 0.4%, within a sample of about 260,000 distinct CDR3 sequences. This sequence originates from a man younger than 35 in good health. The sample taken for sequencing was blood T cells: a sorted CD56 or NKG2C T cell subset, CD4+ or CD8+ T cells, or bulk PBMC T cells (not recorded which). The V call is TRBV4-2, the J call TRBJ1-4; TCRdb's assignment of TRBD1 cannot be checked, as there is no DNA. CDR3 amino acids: CASSQEDVRVESEKLFF.